These 19 T cell receptor beta chains originate from one sample sequenced in a study of beta chain features in type 1 diabetes. Since all of the isolated RNA was reverse transcribed, expressed TCRB transcripts were what got sequenced. The method was immunoSEQ multiplex PCR; TCRdb's version includes in-frame clones alone and lacks a portion of them. Among around 710,000 clones listed, over 10% were seen once. Their cognate antigens are unknown. Whole-study findings and limits: Patients with Type 1 diabetes showed moderately but significantly shorter TCRB CDR3s in all four CD4+ subsets.

The sample consisted of naive CD4+ T cells from blood. These receptor sequences come from a young man with type 1 diabetes.

This clone was detected a few times. The rearrangement uses TRBV18 and TRBJ1-2; TRBD1 agrees at 8 bases. Germline V gene sequence: CDR1 KGHSH, CDR2 LQKENI. V trimming: 2 bases; J trimming: 7 bases; junction bases outside the gene matches: 6. The CDR3 extends over 14 amino acids. The chain's CDR3 is CASSPGQGGSGYTF. In nucleotides, the CDR3 is TGTGCCAGCTCACCAGGACAGGGTGGCTCTGGCTACACCTTC.

This clone has a handful of counts. The chain recombines TRBV7-2 with TRBJ1-4, with 7 bases fitting TRBD1. This CDR3 region has 16 residues. Looked up from germline, CDR1 is SGHTA and CDR2 is FQGNSA. The trim removed 4 bases at V and 8 bases at J, leaving 13 bases unmatched. DNA for the CDR3: TGTGCCAGCAGCTCCTATACAGGGGCCTCTGGGGAAAAACTGTTTTTT. Amino acids: CASSSYTGASGEKLFF.

This clone was observed a handful of times. The genes are TRBV7-9 and TRBJ1-6; no reliable D call. The ends were cut back, 5 bases at V and 10 bases at J, with 15 bases in the middle. The CDR3 spans 14 residues. Per germline, CDR1 SEHNR and CDR2 FQNEAQ (reference sequence). The CDR3 spells CASSPSVGKSPLHF. The CDR3 coding sequence is TGTGCCAGCAGCCCCAGCGTGGGGAAATCACCCCTCCACTTT.

This clone has more than one count but fewer than ten. This chain connects TRBV12-2 to TRBJ2-7; the table gives TRBD2 as D, unverified against the DNA. TRBV12-2 is designated a pseudogene. CDR3 length: 9 amino acids. CDR3 sequence: CASCYEQYF. CDR3 DNA: TGTGCAAGCTGCTACGAGCAGTACTTC.

The J gene is TRBJ1-2, the V gene TRBV7-2; no definite D call. The V gene's germline CDR1 is SGHTA and CDR2 FQGNSA. The CDR3 covers 14 residues. The V end lost 3 bases, the J end lost 0 bases, and 8 bases lay between the germline ends. The CDR3 DNA reads as TGTGCCAGCAGCTTTGGGAGGACTAACTATGGCTACACCTTC. Translation: CASSFGRTNYGYTF. Full variable domain (rest looked up from reference TRBV7-2 and TRBJ1-2): GAGVSQSPSNKVTEKGKDVELRCDPISGHTALYWYRQSLGQGLEFLIYFQGNSAPDKSGLPSDRFSAERTGGSVSTLTIQRTQQEDSAVYLCASSFGRTNYGYTFGSGTRLTVV.

The chain combines TRBV4-3 with TRBJ1-4; 10 positions agree with TRBD1. This CDR3 has 18 residues. Germline V gene sequence: CDR1 LGHNA, CDR2 YSLEER. The V gene end was trimmed by 0 bases and the J gene end by 8 bases; junction bases not matched to a gene: 12. CDR3 sequence: CASSQDRPRGTGEEKLFF. CDR3 DNA: TGCGCCAGCAGCCAAGATAGACCCAGGGGGACAGGGGAAGAAAAACTGTTTTTT.

The V call is TRBV4-2, the J call TRBJ1-6; D is unclear. V lost 3 bases and J 7 bases, leaving 13 bases between the germline ends. CDR1 is LGHNA, CDR2 YNFKEQ, per germline. The CDR3 sequence is 15 residues long. The CDR3, as DNA: TGTGCCAGCAGCCAGGCGGGATCGGGGAATTCACCCCTCCACTTT. Translation gives CASSQAGSGNSPLHF.

The CDR3 DNA reads as TGTGCCAGCAGCTCACTCCAGGGTTCCCACGAGCAGTACTTC. It yields the protein CASSSLQGSHEQYF. The chain is built from TRBV11-1 and TRBJ2-7, with D maybe TRBD1 (5 bases). V was shortened by 4 bases and J by 5 bases, with 15 bases between the two germline ends. The CDR3 has 14 amino acids. The germline CDR1 and CDR2 sequences are SGHAT and FQDESV (reference sequence).

The rearrangement uses TRBV4-3 and TRBJ2-1; D gene ambiguous. Between the trimmed V and J ends, which lost 4 bases and 6 bases, there was a span of 7 bases. The CDR3 extends over 12 amino acids. CDR1 LGHNA and CDR2 YSLEER come from the germline V gene. CDR3: CASSLPSNEQFF. CDR3 DNA sequence: TGCGCCAGCAGCCTCCCCTCCAATGAGCAGTTCTTC.

CDR3 sequence reads: CATSLHRPSYNEQFF. The DNA for the CDR3 is TGTGCCACCAGCTTACACCGCCCTTCTTACAATGAGCAGTTCTTC. The V gene is TRBV15, the J gene TRBJ2-1; no clear D gene. The germline V gene encodes CDR1 LNHNV and CDR2 YYDKDF (reference sequence). V dropped 5 bases and J dropped 4 bases, with 15 bases sitting between them. CDR3 length equals 15 residues.

V usage is TRBV5-1 and J usage is TRBJ1-2, with D tentatively TRBD1 (5 bases). Germline V lookup: CDR1 SGHRS, CDR2 YFSETQ. The CDR3 has 15 residues. Trimming shortened V by 0 bases and J by 0 bases, and 9 bases separated the two germline ends. CDR3 coding DNA: TGCGCCAGCAGCTTGGAGGCAGGGTCTAACTATGGCTACACCTTC. Translating it yields CASSLEAGSNYGYTF.

The gene calls are TRBV6-5 and TRBJ2-2; unclear D gene. Germline-derived CDR1 and CDR2 are MNHEY and SVGAGI. Trimming pared 6 bases from V and 4 bases from J, leaving 12 bases between. The length of the CDR3 is 14 residues. This CDR3 is CASSPRSGTGELFF. CDR3 bases: TGTGCCAGCAGCCCCCGTTCGGGCACCGGGGAGCTGTTTTTT.

This clone turned up a few times. The rearrangement joins TRBV7-9 to TRBJ2-3, with D perhaps matching TRBD2 (5 bases). Trimming pared 3 bases from V and 5 bases from J, leaving 15 bases between. The CDR3 covers 15 residues. Germline V gene data show CDR1 as SEHNR and CDR2 as FQNEAQ (reference sequence). The CDR3, as DNA: TGTGCCAGCAGCTTGAGGAATCGGGGTGTAGATACGCAGTATTTT. Translated: CASSLRNRGVDTQYF.

This clone was seen a few times. CDR3 in amino acids: CASSQAVGTDTQYF. DNA for the CDR3: TGCGCCAGCAGCCAAGCGGTCGGCACAGATACGCAGTATTTT. The genes are TRBV4-3 and TRBJ2-3; D uncertain. Germline lookup yields CDR1 LGHNA and CDR2 YSLEER. Trimming took 1 base from V and 1 from J, leaving 6 bases between them. The CDR3 is 14 residues long.

The rearrangement links TRBV6-1 to TRBJ2-7; no firm D call. Germline CDR1 reads MNHNS; CDR2 reads SASEGT. The ends were cut back, 0 bases at V and 7 bases at J, with 10 bases in the middle. This CDR3 has 13 amino acids. Here the CDR3 reads CASSEAPHWEQYF. CDR3 in DNA: TGTGCCAGCAGTGAAGCTCCTCACTGGGAGCAGTACTTC.

J is TRBJ2-7 and V is TRBV29-1; tentatively, D is TRBD2 (6 bases). Germline assignment: CDR1 SQVTM and CDR2 ANQGSEA. Deletions cut 7 bases from V and 3 bases from J, with 10 bases between. The CDR3 is 11 residues long. The DNA of the CDR3 is TGCAGCGGTGGGACTTTCTACGAGCAGTACTTC. It yields the protein CSGGTFYEQYF.

About this clone: Germline is not matched at one junction end, which may reflect a read error. The chain is built from TRBV29-1 and TRBJ1-5, with D perhaps TRBD1 (5 bases). The germline gives CDR1 SQVTM, CDR2 ANQGSEA. The CDR3 has 13 residues. CDR3 loop: CCVEDVKGQPQHF. The CDR3 DNA reads TGCTGCGTTGAAGATGTCAAGGGGCAACCCCAGCATTTT.

The chain combines TRBV2 with TRBJ2-6; D possibly corresponds to TRBD2 (6 bases). The CDR3 runs 20 residues. Germline CDR1 and CDR2: SNHLY and FYNNEI. V gave up 6 bases and J gave up 0 bases, with 24 bases separating them. The CDR3: CASSPLGLGLVDSGANVLTF. The CDR3, as DNA: TGTGCCAGCAGCCCATTAGGGCTGGGACTCGTCGACTCTGGGGCCAACGTCCTGACTTTC. The entire variable domain, with the rest obtained from reference TRBV2 and TRBJ2-6, is as follows: EPEVTQTPSHQVTQMGQEVILRCVPISNHLYFYWYRQILGQKVEFLVSFYNNEISEKSEIFDDQFSVERPDGSNFTLKIRSTKLEDSAMYFCASSPLGLGLVDSGANVLTFGAGSRLTVL.

This clone was picked up a small number of times. This chain joins TRBV11-2 and TRBJ2-3; TRBD1 matches at 7 bases. Germline CDR1 and CDR2: SGHAT and FQNNGV. The CDR3 consists of 14 residues. J lost 1 base, V lost 5 bases, and 3 bases had no gene match. The CDR3 DNA sequence: TGTGCCAGCAGCCACGGACAGGGCACAGATACGCAGTATTTT. Translating it yields CASSHGQGTDTQYF. Together with reference TRBV11-2 and TRBJ2-3, the CDR3 gives the full variable domain: EAGVAQSPRYKIIEKRQSVAFWCNPISGHATLYWYQQILGQGPKLLIQFQNNGVVDDSQLPKDRFSAERLKGVDSTLKIQPAKLEDSAVYLCASSHGQGTDTQYFGPGTRLTVL.